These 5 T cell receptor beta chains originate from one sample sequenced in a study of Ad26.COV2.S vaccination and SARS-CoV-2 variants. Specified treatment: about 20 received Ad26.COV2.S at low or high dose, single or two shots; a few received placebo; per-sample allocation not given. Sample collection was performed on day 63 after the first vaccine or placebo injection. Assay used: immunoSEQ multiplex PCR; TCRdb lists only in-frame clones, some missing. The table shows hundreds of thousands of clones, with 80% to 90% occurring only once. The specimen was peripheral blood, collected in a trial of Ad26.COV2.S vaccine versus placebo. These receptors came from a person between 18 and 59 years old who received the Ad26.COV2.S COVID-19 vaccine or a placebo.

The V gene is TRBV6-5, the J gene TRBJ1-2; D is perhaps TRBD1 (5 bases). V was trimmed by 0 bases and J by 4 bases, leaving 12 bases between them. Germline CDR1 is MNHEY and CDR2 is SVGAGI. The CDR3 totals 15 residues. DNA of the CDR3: TGTGCCAGCAGTTACTCAGAAACGGGGACCTATGGCTACACCTTC. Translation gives CASSYSETGTYGYTF.

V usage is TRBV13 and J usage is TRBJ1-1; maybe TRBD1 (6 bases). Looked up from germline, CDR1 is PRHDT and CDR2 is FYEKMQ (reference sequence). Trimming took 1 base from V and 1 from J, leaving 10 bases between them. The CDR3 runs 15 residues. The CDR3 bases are TGTGCCAGCAGCTTAGATCGGACAGCGAACACTGAAGCTTTCTTT. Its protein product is CASSLDRTANTEAFF.

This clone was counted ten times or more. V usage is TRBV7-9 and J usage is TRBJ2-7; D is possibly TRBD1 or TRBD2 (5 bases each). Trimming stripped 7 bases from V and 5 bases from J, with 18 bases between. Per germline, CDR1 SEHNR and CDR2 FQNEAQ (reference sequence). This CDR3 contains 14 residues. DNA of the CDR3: TGTGCCAGCATCTCGAGAGTGGGGGTGGACGAGCAGTACTTC. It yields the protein CASISRVGVDEQYF.

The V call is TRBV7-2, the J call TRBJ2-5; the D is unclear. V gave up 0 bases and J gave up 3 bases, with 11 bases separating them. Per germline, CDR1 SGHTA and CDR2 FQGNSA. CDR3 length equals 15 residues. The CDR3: CASSLAGPVEETQYF. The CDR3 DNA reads TGTGCCAGCAGCTTAGCCGGGCCAGTAGAAGAGACCCAGTACTTC.

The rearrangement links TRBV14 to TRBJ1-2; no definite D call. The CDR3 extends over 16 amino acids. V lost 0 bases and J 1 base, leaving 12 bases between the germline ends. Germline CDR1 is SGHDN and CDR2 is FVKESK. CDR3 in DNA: TGTGCCAGCAGCCAAGACCCGGGGTTCATTAACTATGGCTACACCTTC. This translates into CASSQDPGFINYGYTF.